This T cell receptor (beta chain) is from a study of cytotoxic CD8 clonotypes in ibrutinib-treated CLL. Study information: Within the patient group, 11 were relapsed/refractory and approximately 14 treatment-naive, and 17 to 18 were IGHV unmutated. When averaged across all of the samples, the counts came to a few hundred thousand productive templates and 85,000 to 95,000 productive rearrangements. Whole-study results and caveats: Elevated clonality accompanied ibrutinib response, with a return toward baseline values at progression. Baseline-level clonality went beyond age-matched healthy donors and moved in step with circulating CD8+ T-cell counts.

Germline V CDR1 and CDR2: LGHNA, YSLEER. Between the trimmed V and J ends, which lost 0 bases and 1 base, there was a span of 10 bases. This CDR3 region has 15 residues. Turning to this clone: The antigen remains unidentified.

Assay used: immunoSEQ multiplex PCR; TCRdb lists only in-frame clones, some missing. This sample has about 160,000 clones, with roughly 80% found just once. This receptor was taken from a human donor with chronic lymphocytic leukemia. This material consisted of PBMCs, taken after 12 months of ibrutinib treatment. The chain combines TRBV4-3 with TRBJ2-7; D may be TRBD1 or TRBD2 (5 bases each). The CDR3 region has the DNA TGCGCCAGCAGCCAAGAAAGGGACCTGTCCTACGAGCAGTACTTC. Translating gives CASSQERDLSYEQYF.